This T cell receptor beta chain was obtained from a study of resident and recirculating memory T cells in vitiligo. Concerning this clone itself: The antigen is not known.

Sequencing used immunoSEQ multiplex PCR; TCRdb keeps in-frame clones, though not all of them. Of roughly 80,000 clones listed, under 95% are singletons. The germline V gene encodes CDR1 MGHRA and CDR2 YSYEKL. V shed 1 base and J 0 bases; nucleotides not matched to a gene: 6. The CDR3 contains 18 residues. Whole-study results and caveats: Non-conserved TCRs across sites and patients suggested distinct clones per lesion.

No patient showed confetti depigmentation, a clinical sign of active disease. Patients had received no treatment within the previous three months. The sample taken for sequencing was blood. The TCR originated in a male donor with vitiligo. The genes are TRBV4-1 and TRBJ1-3; 10 bases are a match to TRBD1. Written as DNA, the CDR3 is TGCGCCAGCAGCCAAGGACCGACAGGGGGCAACTCTGGAAACACCATATATTTT. It specifies CASSQGPTGGNSGNTIYF.